This record looks at one T cell receptor (beta chain) sequence and its context. This specimen comes from a study of beta chain features in type 1 diabetes. Isolated RNA was reverse transcribed in full, so expressed TCRB transcripts were sequenced. Profiling relied on immunoSEQ multiplex PCR, and the TCRdb table lists in-frame clones only, not all of them. This table has about 360,000 clones, over 9.5% appearing once. J lost 7 bases, V lost 7 bases, and 15 bases had no gene match. Germline loops: CDR1 ENHRY, CDR2 SYGVKD. CDR3 size: 16 residues. Using CD45RO/CCR7/CD25/CD127/CD95/CD27, CD4+ naive, central memory, regulatory and stem cell-like memory cells were sorted.

Source material: naive CD4+ T cells from blood. This sequence originates from a man younger than 30 in good health. The rearrangement links TRBV10-3 to TRBJ2-1; TRBD2 matches 8 bases. The CDR3 bases are TGTGCCATCACCTCCCTGGGAACGGGAGGGGGTAATGAGCAGTTCTTC. As protein: CAITSLGTGGGNEQFF.